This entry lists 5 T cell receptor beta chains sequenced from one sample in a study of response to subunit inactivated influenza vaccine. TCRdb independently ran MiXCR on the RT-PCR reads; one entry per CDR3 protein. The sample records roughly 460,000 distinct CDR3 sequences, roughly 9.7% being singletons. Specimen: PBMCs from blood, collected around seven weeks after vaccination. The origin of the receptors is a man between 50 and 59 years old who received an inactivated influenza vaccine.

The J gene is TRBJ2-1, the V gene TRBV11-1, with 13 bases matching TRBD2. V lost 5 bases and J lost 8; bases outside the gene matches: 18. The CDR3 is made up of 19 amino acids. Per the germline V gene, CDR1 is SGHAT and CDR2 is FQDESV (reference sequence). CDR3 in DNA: TGTGCCAGCAGCCGTCCATCACTAGCGGGAGGGCCAATAGAGGATGAGCAGTTCTTC. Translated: CASSRPSLAGGPIEDEQFF.

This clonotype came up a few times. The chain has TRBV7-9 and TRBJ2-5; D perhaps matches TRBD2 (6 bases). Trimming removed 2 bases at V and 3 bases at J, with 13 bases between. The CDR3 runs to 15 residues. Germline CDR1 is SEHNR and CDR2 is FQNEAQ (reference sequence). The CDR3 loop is CASSLFQGGEETQYF. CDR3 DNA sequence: TGTGCCAGCAGCTTATTTCAGGGAGGAGAAGAGACCCAGTACTTC.

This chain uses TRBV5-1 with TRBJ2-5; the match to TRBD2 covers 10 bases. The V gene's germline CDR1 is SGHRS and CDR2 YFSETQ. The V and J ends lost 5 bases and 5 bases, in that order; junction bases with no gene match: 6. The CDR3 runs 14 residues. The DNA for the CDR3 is TGCGCCAGCAGACCTAGCGGGGGAGTGGAGACCCAGTACTTC. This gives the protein CASRPSGGVETQYF.

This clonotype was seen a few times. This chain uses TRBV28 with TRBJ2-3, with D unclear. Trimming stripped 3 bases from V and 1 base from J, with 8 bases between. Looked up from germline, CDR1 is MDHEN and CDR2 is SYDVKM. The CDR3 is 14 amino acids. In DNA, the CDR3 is TGTGCCAGCAGTTTCGCCCCCCGCACAGATACGCAGTATTTT. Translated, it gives CASSFAPRTDTQYF.

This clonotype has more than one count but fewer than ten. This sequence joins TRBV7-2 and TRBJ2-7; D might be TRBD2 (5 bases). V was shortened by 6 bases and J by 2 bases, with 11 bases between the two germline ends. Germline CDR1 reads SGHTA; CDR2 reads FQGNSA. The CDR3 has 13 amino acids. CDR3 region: CASSPTTPYEQYF. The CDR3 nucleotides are TGTGCCAGCAGTCCGACTACCCCCTACGAGCAGTACTTC.